Below are 14 T cell receptor beta chains sequenced from a single sample in a study of OX40 agonist ivuxolimab in advanced cancers. The data were produced by immunoSEQ multiplex PCR, yet TCRdb's version contains in-frame clones alone and is incomplete. The sample yields some 60,000 clones, about 85% seen once. Material: CD4+ or CD8+ T cells sorted from blood, obtained in a trial of the OX40 agonist ivuxolimab. The receptor source for this set is an adult with an advanced solid tumor such as melanoma, head and neck, liver or kidney cancer.

The chain combines TRBV28 with TRBJ2-7; D unresolved. Germline values: CDR1 MDHEN, CDR2 SYDVKM. The V and J ends lost 8 bases and 6 bases respectively, with 23 bases between them. The CDR3 has 15 residues. The DNA of the CDR3 is TGTGCCAGCCTCGGCCTTGGTGTTAGTTTCTTCGAGCAGTACTTC. Translation: CASLGLGVSFFEQYF. The full variable domain, completed using reference TRBV28 and TRBJ2-7, is DVKVTQSSRYLVKRTGEKVFLECVQDMDHENMFWYRQDPGLGLRLIYFSYDVKMKEKGDIPEGYSVSREKKERFSLILESASTNQTSMYLCASLGLGVSFFEQYFGPGTRLTVT.

This chain links TRBV7-9 with TRBJ2-3; 8 nucleotides line up with TRBD2. V shed 3 bases and J 5 bases; nucleotides not matched to a gene: 10. The CDR3 extends over 16 amino acids. The germline V gene has CDR1 SEHNR and CDR2 FQNEAQ (reference sequence). CDR3 nucleotides: TGTGCCAGCAGCTTTCTCGGGAGGGCCGATCAAGATACGCAGTATTTT. This encodes CASSFLGRADQDTQYF.

In nucleotides, the CDR3 is TGTGCCAGCAGCTTAGCCCCCCGAGTCGGCACAGATACGCAGTATTTT. Translation gives CASSLAPRVGTDTQYF. V usage is TRBV11-2 and J usage is TRBJ2-3; D remains unclear. From germline, CDR1 is SGHAT and CDR2 FQNNGV. The CDR3 length is 16 residues. The ends were cut back, 1 base at V and 1 base at J, with 12 bases in the middle.

The chain carries TRBV6-4 and TRBJ2-7, with D tentatively TRBD2 (5 bases). This CDR3 has 15 residues. In germline, CDR1 is MRHNA, CDR2 SNTAGT. Between the trimmed V and J ends, which lost 3 bases and 3 bases, there was a span of 15 bases. CDR3 sequence reads: CASSDGGGLYYEQYF. The CDR3 bases are TGTGCCAGCAGTGATGGTGGCGGACTCTACTACGAGCAGTACTTC.

The V and J genes are TRBV6-6 and TRBJ1-1; D ambiguous. CDR3 length equals 16 residues. Germline values: CDR1 MNHNY, CDR2 SVGAGI (reference sequence). Trimming cost V 6 bases and J 4 bases, with 21 bases left between them. CDR3 DNA sequence: TGTGCCAGCAGACAAGGGCCCGGAACAAGGTCCACTGAAGCTTTCTTT. Translated: CASRQGPGTRSTEAFF.

This sequence joins TRBV20-1 and TRBJ2-3; no reliable D call. The germline V and J ends were trimmed by 6 bases and 6 bases, with 10 bases remaining between them. The CDR3 has 11 residues. Germline V gene sequence: CDR1 DFQATT, CDR2 SNEGSKA (reference sequence). CDR3 protein: CSACLSDTQYF. In nucleotides, the CDR3 is TGCAGTGCCTGCCTTTCGGATACGCAGTATTTT.

The chain recombines TRBV15 with TRBJ2-7, with D perhaps TRBD2 (5 bases). Germline values: CDR1 LNHNV, CDR2 YYDKDF (reference sequence). V dropped 8 bases and J dropped 3 bases, with 11 bases sitting between them. This CDR3 has 12 residues. The CDR3 is CATGERDYEQYF. CDR3 nucleotide sequence: TGTGCCACCGGGGAGAGGGACTACGAGCAGTACTTC.

V gene TRBV7-9 combines with J gene TRBJ2-1; 7 bases line up with TRBD1. CDR1 is SEHNR and CDR2 is FQNEAQ in the germline V gene (reference sequence). J was trimmed by 8 bases and V by 4 bases; bases with no gene match: 5. CDR3 length: 13 residues. The CDR3 DNA reads TGTGCCAGCAGCTCTTTCCAGGGGGATGAGCAGTTCTTC. Residues: CASSSFQGDEQFF.

This chain joins TRBV7-9 and TRBJ1-1; D gene unclear. Trimming took 3 bases from V and 1 from J, leaving 3 bases between them. The CDR3 extends over 12 amino acids. The V gene's germline CDR1 is SEHNR and CDR2 FQNEAQ (reference sequence). CDR3 sequence: CASSFENTEAFF. DNA for the CDR3: TGTGCCAGCAGCTTCGAGAACACTGAAGCTTTCTTT.

This chain joins TRBV30 and TRBJ1-6; D is perhaps TRBD1 (6 bases). The CDR3 covers 15 residues. Per the germline V gene, CDR1 is GTSNPN and CDR2 is SVGIG (reference sequence). V was shortened by 1 base and J by 8 bases, with 15 bases between the two germline ends. The CDR3: CAWSAGTLSYSPLHF. The CDR3 region has the DNA TGTGCCTGGAGTGCCGGGACACTGTCATATTCACCCCTCCACTTT.

The genes are TRBV19 and TRBJ2-1; 10 positions match TRBD2. This CDR3 has 16 residues. Germline lookup yields CDR1 LNHDA and CDR2 SQIVND (reference sequence). The ends lost 3 bases at V and 2 bases at J; junction bases unmatched: 4. CDR3: CASSIALAGAYNEQFF. For the CDR3, the DNA is TGTGCCAGTAGTATCGCCCTAGCGGGAGCCTACAATGAGCAGTTCTTC.

The V gene is TRBV11-2, the J gene TRBJ2-7; D gene ambiguous. Trimming pared 4 bases from V and 3 bases from J, leaving 4 bases between. The CDR3 length is 11 residues. The germline V gene encodes CDR1 SGHAT and CDR2 FQNNGV. The DNA of the CDR3 is TGTGCCAGCAGCTACAACTACGAGCAGTACTTC. It is translated as CASSYNYEQYF.

CDR3 loop: CASSFGQEDGYTF. The CDR3 nucleotides are TGTGCCAGCAGCTTCGGACAAGAGGATGGCTACACCTTC. The chain couples TRBV5-6 to TRBJ1-2; D possibly corresponds to TRBD1 (5 bases). V was shortened by 2 bases and J by 6 bases, with 11 bases between the two germline ends. Germline CDR1 and CDR2: SGHDT and YYEEEE. The CDR3 spans 13 residues.

This clone was seen just once. The V call is TRBV7-9, the J call TRBJ1-4; TRBD1 aligns across 9 bases. The CDR3 has 15 amino acids. Germline CDR1 and CDR2: SEHNR and FQNEAQ (reference sequence). J gave up 7 bases and V 2 bases, and 5 bases lay outside the gene matches. The chain's CDR3 is CASSLTGGAGEKLFF. The CDR3 nucleotides read TGTGCCAGCAGCTTAACAGGGGGCGCAGGTGAAAAACTGTTTTTT.